Sequencing of this T cell receptor (beta chain) was carried out in a study of early T cells in non-severe SARS-CoV-2 infection. Study in general: The study sequenced bulk RNA from unsorted whole blood, with chains unpaired. Study findings and constraints: In VDJdb matching, anti-spike CD8 responses were favored while private and CD4 specificities went missing.

In germline, CDR1 is MNHEY, CDR2 SMNVEV (reference sequence). The CDR3 extends over 14 amino acids. The V and J ends lost 4 bases and 2 bases respectively, with 12 bases between them. Unique molecular identifiers were attached to individual cDNA molecules. TCRdb reprocessed the 5' RACE reads with MiXCR, giving one entry per CDR3 protein. The sample yields around 76,000 distinct CDR3 sequences, roughly 14% seen once. With regard to this clonotype: The antigen is unknown.

This receptor was taken from an adult who was a healthcare worker with PCR-confirmed SARS-CoV-2 infection or an uninfected control (not recorded which). This chain connects TRBV27 to TRBJ2-7; the D gene is possibly TRBD1 (6 bases). The input for sequencing was whole blood, taken at baseline. The CDR3 spells CASSWDTGAYEQYF. Here the CDR3 DNA reads TGTGCCAGCAGTTGGGACACCGGAGCCTACGAGCAGTACTTC.